Listed here are 4 T cell receptor beta chains from one sample, sequenced in a study of T cells in Graves' hyperthyroidism and ophthalmopathy. Regions amplified from RNA transcripts were the TCR beta CDR3 regions. With the HTBI primer set, the TCR CDR3 went through a first round of RT-PCR. One entry per CDR3 protein results from TCRdb running MiXCR on the multiplex PCR reads. The data contain about 560,000 distinct CDR3 sequences, 16% of them singletons. Sequencing was done on a sample of blood. The source is a young woman with Graves' hyperthyroidism.

This clonotype was seen ten or more times. J is TRBJ2-7 and V is TRBV20-1, with D possibly being TRBD2 (5 bases). CDR3 length: 13 residues. Per germline, CDR1 DFQATT and CDR2 SNEGSKA (reference sequence). The V end lost 6 bases, the J end lost 0 bases, and 12 bases lay between the germline ends. The CDR3 coding sequence is TGCAGTGCCGAGGGATACAGCTCCTACGAGCAGTACTTC. Translated, it gives CSAEGYSSYEQYF.

This sequence joins TRBV20-1 and TRBJ2-6; 10 bases fit TRBD1. V was pared by 6 bases and J by 5 bases, with 13 bases of the junction left unmatched. Per the germline V gene, CDR1 is DFQATT and CDR2 is SNEGSKA (reference sequence). The CDR3 spans 17 residues. CDR3 nucleotides: TGCAGTGCCGCATCCGGACAGGGGGATTTTTGGGCCAACGTCCTGACTTTC. Protein: CSAASGQGDFWANVLTF.

This clonotype was picked up a small number of times. This chain links TRBV4-3 with TRBJ2-7, with 7 bases fitting TRBD1. This CDR3 region has 17 residues. Germline V CDR1 and CDR2: LGHNA, YSLEER. After removal of 4 bases from V and 2 bases from J, the junction contained 14 bases not matched to a gene. The CDR3 DNA reads as TGCGCCAGCAGCCCTACGACAGGGCAACCCAAACCCTACGAGCAGTACTTC. Translated, it gives CASSPTTGQPKPYEQYF.

This clonotype was counted at least ten times. The V gene is TRBV29-1, the J gene TRBJ1-5; perhaps TRBD1 as D (5 bases). CDR1 is SQVTM, CDR2 ANQGSEA, per germline. This CDR3 is 12 amino acids long. V was shortened by 6 bases and J by 7 bases, with 13 bases between the two germline ends. CDR3 in amino acids: CSVGDQGQPQHF. In nucleotides, the CDR3 is TGCAGCGTCGGGGATCAGGGACAGCCCCAGCATTTT. Full variable domain (remainder filled in from reference TRBV29-1 and TRBJ1-5): SAVISQKPSRDICQRGTSLTIQCQVDSQVTMMFWYRQQPGQSLTLIATANQGSEATYESGFVIDKFPISRPNLTFSTLTVSNMSPEDSSIYLCSVGDQGQPQHFGDGTRLSIL.